The T cell receptor beta chain described here comes from a study of T cell changes during pregnancy in multiple sclerosis. TCRdb keeps only in-frame clones here, not all; method: immunoSEQ multiplex PCR. The table has roughly 30,000 clones, approximately 94% seen once. The sequence derives from a female donor with multiple sclerosis, enrolled in a pregnancy study. The sample consisted of CD4+ T cells from peripheral blood mononuclear cells, taken in the second trimester of pregnancy.

The CDR3: CASSQNHGNTIYF. Written as DNA, the CDR3 is TGTGCCAGCTCCCAGAACCATGGAAACACCATATATTTT. The rearrangement links TRBV18 to TRBJ1-3; D is unresolved. This CDR3 comprises 13 residues. V lost 6 bases and J lost 3, with 9 bases in between. The germline gives CDR1 KGHSH, CDR2 LQKENI.